This TCR beta chain comes out of a study of cytomegalovirus exposure and HLA in healthy donors (TCRdb year 2017). In the study overall: An earlier analysis of several hundred of the donors reported about 300 Gb of sequence data and around 100 million unique TCR beta sequences obtained from roughly 180 million T cells. To predict cytomegalovirus infection status, the study combined high-throughput TCR immunosequencing, statistical association of individual TCRs with disease status, and machine learning. In the later analysis, no new phenotypic data were used to find candidate immune exposures; instead, reliance was placed on TCR beta sequences and their occurrence across donors. Among about 400 genotyped donors of the cohort, an average of approximately 220,000 unique TCR beta nucleotide sequences was sequenced per donor, of which roughly 17% were non-productive. All discovery cohort repertoires had been generated on a single sequencing platform. HLA typing covered class I and class II loci at four-digit resolution. About five DR-DQ haplotypes were treated as single units for association and clustering because of strong linkage in the cohort. An early release covering approximately 600 HLA-typed donors comprised about 320 gigabases of sequencing data and tens of millions of unique TCR sequences. Typing coverage differed by locus: A, B, C, DRB1 and DQB1 were typed in roughly 620-640 donors, DQA1 in 500 to 550, DPA1 in 600 to 610, and DPB1 in just under 490. Alongside the repertoire data, information on donor age, sex, ethnicity and CMV serostatus was compiled. A later analysis re-analyzed previously published TCR beta repertoires from about 600 donors and added high-resolution HLA genotyping to study TCR occurrence patterns. Using immunosequencing, the study profiled T cell repertoires from some 670 subjects and related those repertoires to cytomegalovirus serostatus. Along with the approximately 700-subject first cohort, a separate validation cohort of over a hundred different subjects was used. The study aimed to test whether signatures of past pathogen exposure could be identified by cataloging public T cell receptors. To decide whether each TCR beta V gene segment behaved as functional or pseudogenic, an earlier analysis of approximately 620 of the donors relied on high-throughput TCR beta sequencing. Of the roughly 400 genotyped donors, 65% to 90% fell in the genetic ancestry cluster associated with self-reported Caucasian donors. A later genetic analysis used genome-wide SNP genotypes for about three fifths of the 666 donors, treating that subset as a discovery cohort. The study at large found these results: Strong co-occurrence of HLA alleles, especially DR and DQ, made assigning TCR associations to individual alleles difficult. Correlated functional status among segregating V segments might be attributable to linkage disequilibrium, but an unknown experimental factor could not be ruled out. CMV serostatus was the only immune exposure information available for the cohort. Because HLA typing was missing for some donors at each locus, association tests included only the typed subset. A later genetic analysis associated a missense DCLRE1C variant with V-gene and J-gene trimming of TCR beta chains, and an independent cohort replicated the association. A later analysis found that most CMV-associated TCR beta chains appeared HLA-restricted, with HLA associations seemingly driven largely by CMV exposure. The study gave a list of 150 to 200 TCR beta chains associated with cytomegalovirus. A further reported finding was that TCR beta sequences accurately predicted the HLA-A and HLA-B alleles for most subjects in the first cohort. Several of the top co-occurrence clusters appeared to be linked to parvovirus B19, influenza, CMV and Epstein-Barr virus, according to a later analysis. In vitro tests confirmed that three of the cytomegalovirus-associated TCR beta chains recognize cytomegalovirus antigens. In an earlier analysis of 450 to 750 of the donors, most TCR beta V segments appeared in productive rearrangements about 90% or about 30% of the time, broadly matching IMGT annotations. A later analysis associated 15,000 to 20,000 TCR beta sequences with specific HLA alleles at a false discovery rate of 0.05. The classifier was reported to diagnose cytomegalovirus status with high specificity and sensitivity in both the original and validation cohorts. Across donors, most TCR sequences were observed very rarely, whereas some public TCRs were present in many individuals. A cluster of highly shared sequence variants was judged likely to represent a technical artifact of the sequencing pipeline. The earlier analysis of 587 of the donors excluded 15 to 20 rarely observed V segments, including chromosome 9 orphons, because counts were too low. In a later analysis, TCR association rates were found to vary across HLA loci, with the most associated TCRs seen for DRB1 alleles and the fewest for HLA-C alleles. According to the authors, the approach could potentially be generalized to other disease states and immunological phenotypes. In a later analysis, HLA-associated TCR beta chains were found to be more clonally expanded and to have lower generation probabilities than equally common non-associated chains. Roughly uniform sequencing depth across donors was assumed in presence/absence analyses, although this assumption may not hold. A later genetic analysis reported fewer N-insertions in productive TCRs among donors in an Asian-associated ancestry cluster than the roughly 670-donor mean. Only TCR beta chains were sequenced in this cohort, and the absence of alpha or paired-chain data limited detectable features.

The cohort comprised some 680 healthy bone marrow donors. At the time of sampling, all cohort members were nominally healthy, though unrecorded immune exposures were likely present. The donor tested CMV seropositive and was one of the 289 seropositive cohort members. Each donor provided a peripheral blood sample, and peripheral blood mononuclear cells were used for TCR beta sequencing. The Qiagen DNeasy Blood Extraction Kit was used to extract genomic DNA from the blood cell samples. For this clone: It lacks a known antigen. It has no much larger one-base neighbor in the sample; base qualities were not kept.

Library method: the immunoSEQ multiplex PCR assay. The multiplex PCR relied on a mix of 60 forward primers for TCR Vbeta segments and 13 reverse primers for TCR Jbeta segments. Amplification of the CDR3 region of rearranged TCR beta genes was performed with a multiplex PCR assay on genomic DNA. On the Illumina HiSeq System, the amplified TCR beta libraries were sequenced as 87-base-pair reads. The paper's data handling went like this. A later analysis tallied tens of millions of unique TCR beta chains across the 610 or so repertoires, and approximately 12 million of those chains were shared by two or more donors. Raw reads were error-corrected and collapsed into unique sequences by a nearest-neighbor algorithm in which closely related sequences were merged to remove PCR and sequencing errors. V, D and J gene segments were assigned by aligning CDR3 sequences to IMGT reference sequences. Each retained sequence needed at least a six-nucleotide match to both a V gene segment and a J gene segment. Rearrangements were classified as productive when the CDR3 lacked stop codons and remained in frame with V and J, and all other rearrangements were classified as non-productive. CDR3 was defined according to IMGT convention as the region running from the second conserved V-encoded cysteine to the conserved J-encoded phenylalanine. The earlier analysis of 550 to 650 of the donors excluded any sequence lacking an unambiguous match to a single V gene segment. In an earlier analysis of approximately 590 of the donors, a V segment was called functional when productive rearrangements were above 56.7%, and segregating when the standard deviation between donors exceeded 5%. A statistical classification framework was built for diagnosing cytomegalovirus status from the catalog of TCR beta chain sequences. In a later analysis, TCR nucleotide sequences were compared against IMGT/GENE-DB human TR gene sequences so that V and J genes could be assigned. The TCRdist pipeline was used in a later analysis to assign CDR3 sequences and most-parsimonious VDJ recombination scenarios. In a later analysis, every TCR beta chain was defined by the combination of its CDR3 amino acid sequence and its V-gene family, and reads without a unique V-gene family were dropped. In a later analysis, approximately 590 highly shared, low-generation-probability nucleotide sequences were removed to address suspected cross-contamination and a sequencing artifact. For each public chain, a later analysis derived a clonal expansion index from normalized ranks of inferred template counts within each repertoire. In a later analysis, generation probabilities were computed using a VDJ recombination model fitted to out-of-frame rearrangements, and the results were checked against IGoR. A later analysis scored TCR-TCR, TCR-HLA and TCR-CMV co-occurrence with hypergeometric tests, applying a repertoire-size bias correction to TCR pairs. To estimate false discovery rates, a later analysis permuted the HLA or CMV assignments 20 times. In a later analysis, co-occurring TCRs were grouped using DBSCAN, with TCRdist sequence similarity added in when clustering inside HLA-allele-positive subsets. For co-occurrence clustering, repertoires with fewer than 30,000 or more than 120,000 public chains were excluded, along with about five repertoires with anomalous nucleotide sharing. As stored in TCRdb, this immuneACCESS dataset retains in-frame rearrangements with V and J assigned. A fraction of the clones does not appear; measured against another copy, unresolved V genes explain less than half of the discrepancy, and the remainder lacks a known reason. V, J and clone size are those of that table, while D and trimming were read from the DNA. The sample yields around 150,000 clones; approximately 79% were counted once. Of the sample, 6.5% falls within the top ten clones.

Source material: PBMCs. The TCR originated in a man in his forties in good health and CMV-seropositive.

CDR3 sequence: CASSLDRAQETQYF. The nucleotides are TGTGCCAGTAGTCTCGACAGGGCGCAAGAGACCCAGTACTTC. The rearranged chain carries TRBV19 and TRBJ2-5; 7 central bases correspond to TRBD1. From V the trimming removes 5 bases and from J it removes 2 bases, while the gene matches leave 5 bases of the junction unaccounted for. CDR1 and CDR2 were assigned from the germline V gene (reference sequence) as LNHDA and SQIVND. The CDR3 spans 14 residues, from the cysteine through the phenylalanine. Of the read, only the CDR3 DNA is kept; its 42 bases are in frame from base 1.